This entry is about one TCR beta chain. The sample belongs to a study of human T cells and chemical hapten exposure. The CDR3 runs to 15 residues. The time point here: patch test 1, 2 weeks after DPC sensitization. Treatment in this sample: therapeutic diphenylcyclopropenone sensitization with weekly scalp DPC. Each CDR3 protein is one row after TCRdb ran MiXCR on the RACE reads. In the table there are 300,000 to 450,000 distinct CDR3 sequences, 4.8% of which are singletons. The chain recombines TRBV21-1 with TRBJ2-1. TRBV21-1 corresponds to a pseudogene. This specimen consisted of whole blood, obtained in connection with sensitization to the hapten diphenylcyclopropenone (DPC). This TCR was sampled from a woman between 45 and 65 years old with alopecia areata. Some clones in this sample may be carry-over from other donors' samples. The chain's CDR3 is CASTKGTVSYNEQFF. The CDR3 bases are TGTGCCAGCACGAAGGGAACAGTTTCCTACAATGAGCAGTTCTTC.